The clone carrying this T cell receptor (beta chain) was seen only once. Antigen unknown. The junction departs from germline at one end; a sequencing error may be responsible. This specimen comes from a study of blood T cells in healthy people across ages. The sample, roughly 9.5 milliliters of peripheral blood, was drawn from each donor. Next came a second PCR, run for about 6 to 11 cycles, which used a sample-barcoded 5' primer along with a J-beta primer mix. TCRdb reprocessed the 5' RACE reads with MiXCR, giving one entry per CDR3 protein. The sample yields more than 800,000 distinct CDR3 sequences, 25% to 35% seen once. CDR3 length equals 15 residues. Germline V gene lookup returns CDR1 SGDLS and CDR2 YYNGEE. Findings and caveats of the study: More naive CD4+ cells and higher diversity were found in long-lived than in aged donors.

The specimen sequenced was blood. The chain is built from TRBV9 and TRBJ1-1; the D is unclear. The sequence derives from an elderly woman in good health. CDR3 protein: CASSVRPSGNTEAFF. Here the CDR3 DNA reads TGCGCCAGCAGCGTAAGACCCTCGGGGAACACTGAAGCTTTCTTT.